One T cell receptor beta chain is described in this entry. Together with a sample-barcoded 5' primer, a J-beta primer mix was included in a second PCR lasting roughly 6 to 12 cycles. MiXCR was run by TCRdb on the 5' RACE reads, yielding one entry per CDR3 protein. The sample contains 600,000 to 1,000,000 distinct CDR3 sequences, around 25% of which appear only once. The CDR3 contains 13 residues. Trimming removed 11 bases at V and 5 bases at J, with 15 bases between. The germline V gene has CDR1 SNHLY and CDR2 FYNNEI. The sample originates from a study of blood T cells in healthy people across ages. This sample was shared with a second study, whose subject was T cells of mothers and their children.

The source is a boy younger than 18 in good health. The sequenced sample consisted of blood. The chain uses TRBV2 and TRBJ1-4; the D gene is possibly TRBD1 (5 bases). The CDR3 protein is CAATGTGNEKLFF. Here the CDR3 DNA reads TGTGCCGCGACCGGGACGGGGAATGAAAAACTGTTTTTT.